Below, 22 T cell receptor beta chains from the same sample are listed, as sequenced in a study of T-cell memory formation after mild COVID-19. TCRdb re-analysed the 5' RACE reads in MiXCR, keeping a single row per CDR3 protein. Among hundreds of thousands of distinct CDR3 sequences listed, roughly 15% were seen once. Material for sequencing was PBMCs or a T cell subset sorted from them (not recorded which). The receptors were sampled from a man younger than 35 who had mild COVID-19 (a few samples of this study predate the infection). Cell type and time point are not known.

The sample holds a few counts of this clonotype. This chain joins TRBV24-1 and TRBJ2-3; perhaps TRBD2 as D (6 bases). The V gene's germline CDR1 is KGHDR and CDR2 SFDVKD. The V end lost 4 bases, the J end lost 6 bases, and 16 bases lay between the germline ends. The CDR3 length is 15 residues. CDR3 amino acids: CATSDPGGARDTQYF. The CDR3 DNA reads TGTGCCACCAGTGACCCCGGAGGGGCGAGGGATACGCAGTATTTT.

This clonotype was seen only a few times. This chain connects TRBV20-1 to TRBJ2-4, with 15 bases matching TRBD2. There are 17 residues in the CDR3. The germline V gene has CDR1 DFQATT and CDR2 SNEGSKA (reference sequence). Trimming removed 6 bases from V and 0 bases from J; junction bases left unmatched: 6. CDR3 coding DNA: TGCAGTGCCACGGGACTAGCGGGGGGCGTAGCCAAAAACATTCAGTACTTC. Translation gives CSATGLAGGVAKNIQYF.

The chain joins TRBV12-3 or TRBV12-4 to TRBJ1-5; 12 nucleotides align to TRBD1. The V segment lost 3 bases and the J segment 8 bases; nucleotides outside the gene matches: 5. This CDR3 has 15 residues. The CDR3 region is CASSLGTGGGEPQHF. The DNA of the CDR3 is TGTGCCAGCAGTTTGGGGACAGGGGGCGGTGAGCCCCAGCATTTT.

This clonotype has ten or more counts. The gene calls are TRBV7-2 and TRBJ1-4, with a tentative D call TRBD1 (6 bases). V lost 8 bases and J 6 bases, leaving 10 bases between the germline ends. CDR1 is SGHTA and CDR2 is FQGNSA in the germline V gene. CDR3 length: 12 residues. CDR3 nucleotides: TGTGCCAGCGGACAGTTCCATGAAAAACTGTTTTTT. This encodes CASGQFHEKLFF.

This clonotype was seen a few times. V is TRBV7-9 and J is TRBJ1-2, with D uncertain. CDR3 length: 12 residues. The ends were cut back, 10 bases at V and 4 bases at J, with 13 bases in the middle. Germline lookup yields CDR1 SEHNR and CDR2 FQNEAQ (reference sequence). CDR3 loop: CATPQGLYGYTF. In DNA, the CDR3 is TGTGCCACCCCCCAAGGTCTCTATGGCTACACCTTC.

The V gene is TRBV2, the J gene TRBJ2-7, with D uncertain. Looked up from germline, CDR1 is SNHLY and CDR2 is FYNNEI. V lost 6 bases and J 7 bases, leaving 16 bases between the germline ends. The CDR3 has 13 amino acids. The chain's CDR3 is CASSVVVIREQYF. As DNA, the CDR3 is TGTGCCAGCAGCGTAGTTGTGATCCGGGAGCAGTACTTC.

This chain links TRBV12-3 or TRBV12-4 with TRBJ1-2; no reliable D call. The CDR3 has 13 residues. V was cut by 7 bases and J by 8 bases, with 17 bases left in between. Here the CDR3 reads CASTRGWTEGYTF. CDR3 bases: TGTGCCAGCACCCGGGGTTGGACGGAAGGCTACACCTTC.

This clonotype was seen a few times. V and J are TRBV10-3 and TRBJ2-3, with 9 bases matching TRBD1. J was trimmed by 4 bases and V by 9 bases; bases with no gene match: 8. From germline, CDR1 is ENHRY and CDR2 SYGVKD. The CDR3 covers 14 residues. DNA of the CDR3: TGTGCCATTTTACAGGGGGCGAGGGCAGATACGCAGTATTTT. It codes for CAILQGARADTQYF.

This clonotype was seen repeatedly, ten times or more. The CDR3 DNA reads TGTGCCAGCGGAATCGGGACGTACTACAATGAGCAGTTCTTC. This translates into CASGIGTYYNEQFF. V gene TRBV27 combines with J gene TRBJ2-1; D is perhaps TRBD1 or TRBD2 (5 bases each). Trimming took 8 bases from V and 3 from J, leaving 14 bases between them. This CDR3 has 14 residues. The germline CDR1 and CDR2 sequences are MNHEY and SMNVEV (reference sequence).

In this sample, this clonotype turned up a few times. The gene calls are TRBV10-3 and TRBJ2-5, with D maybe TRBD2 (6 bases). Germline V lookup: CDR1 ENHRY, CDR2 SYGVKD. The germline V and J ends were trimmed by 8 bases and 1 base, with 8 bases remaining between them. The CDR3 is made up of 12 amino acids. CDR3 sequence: CAIAGLQETQYF. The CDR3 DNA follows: TGTGCCATCGCGGGACTCCAAGAGACCCAGTACTTC.

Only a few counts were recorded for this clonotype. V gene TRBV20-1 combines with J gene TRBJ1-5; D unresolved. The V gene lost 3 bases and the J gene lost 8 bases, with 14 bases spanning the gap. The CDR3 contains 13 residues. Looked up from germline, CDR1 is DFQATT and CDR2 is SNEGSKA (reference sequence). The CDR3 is CSASSLGLEPQHF. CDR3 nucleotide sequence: TGCAGTGCTAGTAGTTTAGGGTTGGAGCCCCAGCATTTT.

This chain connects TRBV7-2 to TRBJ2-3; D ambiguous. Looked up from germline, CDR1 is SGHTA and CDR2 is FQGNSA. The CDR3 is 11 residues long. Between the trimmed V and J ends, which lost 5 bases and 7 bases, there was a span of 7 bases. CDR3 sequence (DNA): TGTGCCAGCAGCCCCATTAATACGCAGTATTTT. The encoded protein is CASSPINTQYF.

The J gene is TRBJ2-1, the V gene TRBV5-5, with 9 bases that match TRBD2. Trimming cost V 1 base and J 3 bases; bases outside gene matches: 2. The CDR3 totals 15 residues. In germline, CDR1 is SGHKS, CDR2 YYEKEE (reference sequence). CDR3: CASSLRGGDYNEQFF. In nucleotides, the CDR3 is TGTGCCAGCAGCTTGCGCGGGGGGGACTACAATGAGCAGTTCTTC.

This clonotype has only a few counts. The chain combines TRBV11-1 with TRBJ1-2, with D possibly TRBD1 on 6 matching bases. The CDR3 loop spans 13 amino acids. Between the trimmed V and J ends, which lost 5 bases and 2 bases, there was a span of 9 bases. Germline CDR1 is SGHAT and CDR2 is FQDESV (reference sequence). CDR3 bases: TGTGCCAGCAGCCGGGACATCAACTATGGCTACACCTTC. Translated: CASSRDINYGYTF. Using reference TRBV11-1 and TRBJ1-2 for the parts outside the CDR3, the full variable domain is EAEVAQSPRYKITEKSQAVAFWCDPISGHATLYWYRQILGQGPELLVQFQDESVVDDSQLPKDRFSAERLKGVDSTLKIQPAELGDSAMYLCASSRDINYGYTFGSGTRLTVV.

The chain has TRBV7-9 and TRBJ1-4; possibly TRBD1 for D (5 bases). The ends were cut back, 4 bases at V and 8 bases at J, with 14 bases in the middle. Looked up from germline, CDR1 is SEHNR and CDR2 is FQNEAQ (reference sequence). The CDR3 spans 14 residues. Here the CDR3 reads CASSSPGQEEKLFF. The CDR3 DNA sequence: TGTGCCAGCAGCTCGCCAGGGCAGGAGGAAAAACTGTTTTTT.

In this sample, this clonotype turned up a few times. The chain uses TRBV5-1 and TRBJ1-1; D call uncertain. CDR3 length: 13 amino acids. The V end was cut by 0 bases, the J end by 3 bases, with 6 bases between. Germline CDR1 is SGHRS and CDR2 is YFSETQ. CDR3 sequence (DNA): TGCGCCAGCAGCTTGGAGCAGGACACTGAAGCTTTCTTT. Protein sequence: CASSLEQDTEAFF.

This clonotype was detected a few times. CDR3 sequence (DNA): TGTGCCACCAGTGATTTTGGGACAGGGGGAGAGACCCAGTACTTC. Translated: CATSDFGTGGETQYF. The genes are TRBV24-1 and TRBJ2-5; 11 bases fit TRBD1. J gave up 4 bases and V 1 base, and 1 base lay outside the gene matches. Germline V gives CDR1 KGHDR, CDR2 SFDVKD. The CDR3 has 15 residues.

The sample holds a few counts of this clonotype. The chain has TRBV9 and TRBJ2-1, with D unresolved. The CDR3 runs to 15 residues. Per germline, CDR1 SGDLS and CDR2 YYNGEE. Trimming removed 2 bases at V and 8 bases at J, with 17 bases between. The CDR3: CASSVGFVSRDEQFF. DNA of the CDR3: TGTGCCAGCAGCGTGGGTTTTGTTAGCCGGGATGAGCAGTTCTTC.

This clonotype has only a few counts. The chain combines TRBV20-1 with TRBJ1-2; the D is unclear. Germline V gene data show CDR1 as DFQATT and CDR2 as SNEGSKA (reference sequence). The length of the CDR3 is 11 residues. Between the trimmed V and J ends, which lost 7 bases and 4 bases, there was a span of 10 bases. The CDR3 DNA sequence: TGCAGTGGGGCTGGAGGCTATGGCTACACCTTC. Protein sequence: CSGAGGYGYTF.

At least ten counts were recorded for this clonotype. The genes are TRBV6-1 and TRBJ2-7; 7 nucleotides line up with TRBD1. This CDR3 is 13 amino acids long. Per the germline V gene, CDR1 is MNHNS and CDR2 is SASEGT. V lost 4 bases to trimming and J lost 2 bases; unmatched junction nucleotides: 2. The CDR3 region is CASSVTGAYEQYV. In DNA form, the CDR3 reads TGTGCCAGCAGTGTTACAGGGGCCTACGAGCAGTACGTC.

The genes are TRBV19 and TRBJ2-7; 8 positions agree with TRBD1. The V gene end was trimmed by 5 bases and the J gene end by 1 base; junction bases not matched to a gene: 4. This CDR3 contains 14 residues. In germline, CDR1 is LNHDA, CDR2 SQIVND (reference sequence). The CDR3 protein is CASSPTGVSYEQYF. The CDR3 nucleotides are TGTGCCAGTAGTCCGACAGGGGTATCCTACGAGCAGTACTTC.

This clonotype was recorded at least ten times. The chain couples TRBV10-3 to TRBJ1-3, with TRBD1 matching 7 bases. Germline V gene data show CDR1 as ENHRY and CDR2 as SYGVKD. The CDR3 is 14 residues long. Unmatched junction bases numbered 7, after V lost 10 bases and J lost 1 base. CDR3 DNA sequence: TGTGCCACCCGGGACAGCAATTCTGGAAACACCATATATTTT. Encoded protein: CATRDSNSGNTIYF.